Given below is one T cell receptor (beta chain) in context. Its target is not known. Expressed TCRB transcripts got sequenced, as all isolated RNA was reverse transcribed. Each sample of naive, central memory or regulatory T cells had, on average, about 3.6 million reads. The repertoire was sequenced with immunoSEQ multiplex PCR; TCRdb's copy has only in-frame clones and lacks some. There are 360,000 or so clones in the sample; around 19% occur only once, and approximately 0.041% lies in the top ten. This specimen comes from a study of beta chain features in type 1 diabetes. Study-wide points: Fewer junction insertions and more nucleotide deletions appeared in type 1 diabetes patients.

Donors underwent one heparinised blood draw, about 120 mL on average. Purity exceeded 95% in all sorted populations. Sequences were obtained from naive CD4+ T cells from blood. The TCR was taken from a woman between 18 and 29 years old in good health.

In DNA, the CDR3 is TGCAGCGGCATGACAGGGGGGCGCACTGAAGCTTTCTTT. This gives the protein CSGMTGGRTEAFF. This chain uses TRBV29-1 with TRBJ1-1, with 9 bases lining up with TRBD1. Germline V CDR1 and CDR2: SQVTM, ANQGSEA. The CDR3 length is 13 residues. With V trimmed by 7 bases and J by 4 bases, 7 bases remained unmatched.